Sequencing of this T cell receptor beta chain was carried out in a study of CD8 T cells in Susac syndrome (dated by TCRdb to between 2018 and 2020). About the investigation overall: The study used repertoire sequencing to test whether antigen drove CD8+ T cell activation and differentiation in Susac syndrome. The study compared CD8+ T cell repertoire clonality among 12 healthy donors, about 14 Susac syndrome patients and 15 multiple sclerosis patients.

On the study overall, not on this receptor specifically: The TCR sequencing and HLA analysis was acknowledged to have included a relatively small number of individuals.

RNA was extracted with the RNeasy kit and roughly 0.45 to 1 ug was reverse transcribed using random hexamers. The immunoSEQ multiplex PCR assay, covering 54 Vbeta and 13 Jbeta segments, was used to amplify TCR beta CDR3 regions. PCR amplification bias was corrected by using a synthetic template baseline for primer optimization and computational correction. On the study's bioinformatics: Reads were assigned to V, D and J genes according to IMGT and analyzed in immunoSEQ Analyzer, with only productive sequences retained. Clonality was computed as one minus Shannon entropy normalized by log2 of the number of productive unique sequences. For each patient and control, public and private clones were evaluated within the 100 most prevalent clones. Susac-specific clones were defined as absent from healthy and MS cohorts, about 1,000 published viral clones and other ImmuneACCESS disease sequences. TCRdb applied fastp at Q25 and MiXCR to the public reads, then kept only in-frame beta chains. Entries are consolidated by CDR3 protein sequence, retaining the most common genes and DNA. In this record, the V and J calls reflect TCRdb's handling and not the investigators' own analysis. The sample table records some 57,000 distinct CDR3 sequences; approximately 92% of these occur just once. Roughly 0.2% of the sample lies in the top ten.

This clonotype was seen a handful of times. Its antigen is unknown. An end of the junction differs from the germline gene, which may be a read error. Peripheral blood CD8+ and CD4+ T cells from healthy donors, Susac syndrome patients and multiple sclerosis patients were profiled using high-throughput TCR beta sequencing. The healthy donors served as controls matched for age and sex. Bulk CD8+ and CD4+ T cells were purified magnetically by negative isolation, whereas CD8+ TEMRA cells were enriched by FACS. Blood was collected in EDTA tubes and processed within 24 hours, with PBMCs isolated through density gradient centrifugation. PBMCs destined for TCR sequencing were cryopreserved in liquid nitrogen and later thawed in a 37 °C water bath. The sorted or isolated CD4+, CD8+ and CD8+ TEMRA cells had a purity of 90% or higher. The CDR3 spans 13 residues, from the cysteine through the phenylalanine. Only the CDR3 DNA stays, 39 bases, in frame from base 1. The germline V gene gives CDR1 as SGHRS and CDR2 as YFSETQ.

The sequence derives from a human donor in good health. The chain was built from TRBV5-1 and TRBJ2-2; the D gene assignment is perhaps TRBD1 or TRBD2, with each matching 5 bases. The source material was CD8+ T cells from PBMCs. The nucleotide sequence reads TGTGCCAGCAGCTCTAGGGGAGCCGGGGAGCTGTTTTTT. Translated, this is CASSSRGAGELFF.